These T cell receptor beta chains were read from a single sample in a study of T cell clusters in autoimmune cytopenias. TCRdb derives one entry per CDR3 protein from the multiplex PCR reads, leaving out DNA. The table for this sample gives about 5,500 distinct CDR3 sequences. The same data also contributed to another study, on T cell repertoires in aging, cancer and after chemotherapy.

The sequenced sample consisted of peripheral blood. The receptors come from a human donor in good health. The CDR3 runs from the conserved cysteine through the conserved F or W. Size tells how often a clone was seen (once, few, many) or the class of an expanded clone, and some rows leave it out.

size,V,J,CDR3
medium-sized,TRBV19,TRBJ1-2,CASSIATGASGYTF
-,TRBV24-1,TRBJ2-1,CATSLSGANNEQFF
-,TRBV25-1,TRBJ1-6,CASSELGNSPLHF
medium-sized,TRBV30,TRBJ2-1,CAWSMIAGELGEQFF
-,TRBV12-3/TRBV12-4,TRBJ1-2,CASRRGRGGLGYTF
medium-sized,TRBV27,TRBJ2-1,CASSFLTSGGGHEQFF
medium-sized,TRBV6-2/TRBV6-3,TRBJ1-6,CASSPAEGYNSPLHF
-,TRBV6-6,TRBJ1-2,CASSYSKIDGYTF
medium-sized,TRBV5-6,TRBJ1-4,CASSLAGQEKLFF
-,TRBV14,TRBJ2-3,CASSQVAGQGADTQYF
medium-sized,TRBV6-5,TRBJ1-1,CASNMIGGSEAFF
medium-sized,TRBV5-6,TRBJ2-6,CASLNRAVPCGTNVLTF
medium-sized,TRBV29-1,TRBJ2-1,CSVEGASGRGYNEQFF
medium-sized,TRBV18,TRBJ2-7,CASSPPDAALGQYF
-,TRBV25-1,TRBJ2-3,CASSVKVVAGGADTQYF
medium-sized,TRBV6-2/TRBV6-3,TRBJ2-7,CASSYLSGKVEQYF
medium-sized,TRBV29-1,TRBJ2-1,CSVPHSGGPDNEQFF
-,TRBV12-3/TRBV12-4,TRBJ1-5,CASSLSGSSNQPQHF
-,TRBV20-1,TRBJ2-1,CSASSAGADYNEQFF
medium-sized,TRBV19,TRBJ2-1,CASTMGGYNEQFF
-,TRBV7-2,TRBJ2-7,CASSPRLKRGPGEQYF
-,TRBV27,TRBJ2-7,CASRNKYEQYF
-,TRBV6-6,TRBJ2-4,CASSSQDSKNIQYF
-,TRBV20-1,TRBJ2-2,CSARGQGRTGELFF
medium-sized,TRBV18,TRBJ1-1,CASSLLEGTLTEAFF
-,TRBV27,TRBJ2-7,CASSLSSGASYEQYF
-,TRBV7-2,TRBJ2-1,CASSLEPNREKFF
-,TRBV2,TRBJ2-6,CASSGDEAGANVLTF
-,TRBV7-9,TRBJ2-5,CASSWGDRGPQETQYF
-,TRBV18,TRBJ1-4,CASSPLSGGNEKLFF
medium-sized,TRBV19,TRBJ2-7,CASSPLAGVEEQYF
-,TRBV27,TRBJ1-2,CASSQYQGPRDYGYTF
-,TRBV7-2,TRBJ1-2,CASSSQGRSYGYTF
-,TRBV7-2,TRBJ2-3,CASSLQGATDTQYF